Listed below are T cell receptor beta chains from one sample, sequenced in a study of response to subunit inactivated influenza vaccine. TCRdb reprocessed the RT-PCR reads with MiXCR, giving one entry per CDR3 protein. The sample lists 170,000 or so distinct CDR3 sequences, about 10% occurring once. The sequencing used CD8+ T cells sorted from PBMCs, collected less than 30 months after vaccination. These receptors were taken from a man between 50 and 75 years old who received an inactivated influenza vaccine. The CDR3 runs from the conserved cysteine through the conserved F or W. A D gene is named only where the DNA matches it firmly. Some rows have no size entry. The others give once, few or many, or a class for an expanded clone.

J,V,D,size,DNA,CDR3
TRBJ1-3,TRBV7-6,TRBD1,few,TGTGCCAGCAGCTTAACAGGGGGCCCTAACACCATATATTTT,CASSLTGGPNTIYF
TRBJ2-1,TRBV11-1,NA,many,TGTGCCAGCAGCTTAGGCGCAGGGTTTGAGCAGTTCTTC,CASSLGAGFEQFF
TRBJ1-1,TRBV7-6,NA,many,TGTGCCAGCAGCTTAGACAGTACTGAAGCTTTCTTT,CASSLDSTEAFF
TRBJ2-1,TRBV28,TRBD2,few,TGTGCCAGCACCCGTGTAGGGCGGGAGGGCTCCTACAATGAGCAGTTCTTC,CASTRVGREGSYNEQFF
TRBJ2-3,TRBV28,NA,NA,TGTGCCAGCAGTTTAGGGGCTGTTCACTCCACAGATACGCAGTATTTT,CASSLGAVHSTDTQYF
TRBJ2-7,TRBV5-1,NA,few,TGCGCCAGCAGCTTGGCCCTAGGGGAAGCCTACGAGCAGTACTTC,CASSLALGEAYEQYF
TRBJ2-7,TRBV28,TRBD1,many,TGTGCCAGCAGCACAGGGGGAGTCTTCTCCTACGAGCAGTACTTC,CASSTGGVFSYEQYF
TRBJ2-7,TRBV20-1,TRBD1,few,TGCAGTGCAGAAGACAGGGTACACAACGAGCAGTACTTC,CSAEDRVHNEQYF
TRBJ2-1,TRBV7-2,TRBD2,many,TGTGCCAGCAGCCAGACTAGCGGCTCCTACAATGAGCAGTTCTTC,CASSQTSGSYNEQFF
TRBJ1-1,TRBV30,NA,many,TGTGCCTGGAGTGGCGTGGCGTGGGCTGAAGCTTTCTTT,CAWSGVAWAEAFF
TRBJ2-7,TRBV5-1,TRBD1,few,TGCGCCAGCAGCTCGTCAGCAGGGACAGTGACCTACGAGCAGTACTTC,CASSSSAGTVTYEQYF
TRBJ1-1,TRBV5-6,NA,few,TGTGCCAGCAGCTTGGGGTGGCGGGGGGCCGGGGACACTGAAGCTTTCTTT,CASSLGWRGAGDTEAFF
TRBJ2-3,TRBV4-3,NA,many,TGCGCCAGCAGGTACAGGATAAACACAGATACGCAGTATTTT,CASRYRINTDTQYF
TRBJ2-6,TRBV20-1,NA,many,TGCAGTGCTAGAGACAAGGGACCGCATAGGGCCAACGTCCTGACTTTC,CSARDKGPHRANVLTF
TRBJ2-7,TRBV5-1,NA,NA,TGCGCCAGCAGCACCGGGACGAGGTCCTACGAGCAGTACTTC,CASSTGTRSYEQYF
TRBJ2-3,TRBV6-1,NA,NA,TGTGCCAGCAGCCCGGGACTCGTTCGGGGCACAGATACGCAGTATTTT,CASSPGLVRGTDTQYF
TRBJ1-1,TRBV29-1,NA,many,TGCAGCGTCCAAAGGGCGGCTGAAGCTTTCTTT,CSVQRAAEAFF
TRBJ2-2,TRBV7-6,NA,few,TGTGCCAGCAGCCCAACCCCTCAGTGGGTGTTGGGTGTGACCGGGGAGCTGTTTTTT,CASSPTPQWVLGVTGELFF
TRBJ2-1,TRBV5-1,NA,NA,TGCGCCAGCACCCTAACAGGGATCTCCTACAATGAGCAGTTCTTC,CASTLTGISYNEQFF
TRBJ1-1,TRBV4-2,TRBD1,few,TGTGCCAGCAGCCAAGATACCCCCAGGGGGGTAGGGAACACTGAAGCTTTCTTT,CASSQDTPRGVGNTEAFF
TRBJ1-1,TRBV12-3/TRBV12-4,NA,many,TGTGCCAGCAGTTACGGCGGTGAAGCTTTCTTT,CASSYGGEAFF
TRBJ2-7,TRBV6-1,NA,NA,TGTGCCAGCAGTGAAGAACCAGGGGTGGACGACGAGCAGTACTTC,CASSEEPGVDDEQYF
TRBJ1-2,TRBV20-1,TRBD1,many,TGCAGTGCTTATTTAATACGGACAGGGGGCGGTGGCTACACCTTC,CSAYLIRTGGGGYTF
TRBJ2-4,TRBV20-1,NA,few,TGCAGTGCTAGTTTACTAGCAAATCCTAAAAACATTCAGTACTTC,CSASLLANPKNIQYF
TRBJ2-3,TRBV12-3/TRBV12-4,TRBD1,NA,TGTGCCAGCAGTCAAACTCCGGGACAGGGGGGATATACGCAGTATTTT,CASSQTPGQGGYTQYF
TRBJ2-1,TRBV6-2/TRBV6-3,NA,few,TGTGCCAGCAGTAACTCACTTAACAATGAGCAGTTCTTC,CASSNSLNNEQFF
TRBJ2-7,TRBV20-1,NA,NA,TGCAGTGCTAGCTCAAGAGAGACACTATTCGGGGAGCAGTACTTC,CSASSRETLFGEQYF
TRBJ2-1,TRBV4-1,TRBD1,few,TGCGCCAGCAGCCCCGTCCTCGAGGGGGCGGAGCAGTTCTTC,CASSPVLEGAEQFF
TRBJ2-7,TRBV11-2,TRBD1,few,TGTGCCAGCAGCTTAGTACAGGGGGTAGAGCAGTACTTC,CASSLVQGVEQYF
TRBJ2-1,TRBV28,NA,once,TGTGCCAGCAGTTTTTGCGGGGGCCAGTACAATGAGCAGTTCTTC,CASSFCGGQYNEQFF
TRBJ1-2,TRBV15,NA,NA,TGTGCCACCCCAAACAGTCAGGGAAATGGCTACACCTTC,CATPNSQGNGYTF
TRBJ2-7,TRBV15,NA,few,TGTGCCACCAGCACTGGATTAGGCTCATACGAGCAGTACTTC,CATSTGLGSYEQYF
TRBJ1-1,TRBV11-2,TRBD1,many,TGTGCCAGCAGCTTAGGACTCAGGGGGCTAGCCACTGAAGCTTTCTTT,CASSLGLRGLATEAFF
TRBJ1-1,TRBV20-1,NA,few,TGCAGTGCTAGTGAAGCTTTCTTT,CSASEAFF
TRBJ2-7,TRBV7-9,NA,NA,TGTGCCAGCAAAACCGGCTCAGGAAACTCCTACGAGCAGTACTTC,CASKTGSGNSYEQYF
TRBJ2-7,TRBV4-3,NA,many,TGCGCCAGCAGCCACTCCTCCGGGGCCGATTACGAGCAGTACTTC,CASSHSSGADYEQYF
TRBJ2-5,TRBV6-5,NA,many,TGTGCCAGCAGTTACTCGAATAGTGCGAGGGAGACCCAGTACTTC,CASSYSNSARETQYF
TRBJ2-2,TRBV5-1,NA,NA,TGCGCCAGCAGCTTGGATGTTTGGCAGGAGAACACCGGGGAGCTGTTTTTT,CASSLDVWQENTGELFF
TRBJ2-3,TRBV27,NA,few,TGTGCCAGCAGTTTATTAACCACGTCGGGCACAGATACGCAGTATTTT,CASSLLTTSGTDTQYF
TRBJ2-3,TRBV4-2,TRBD2,few,TGTGCCAGCAGCCTACTAGCGGGAGGGATAGATACGCAGTATTTT,CASSLLAGGIDTQYF
TRBJ1-2,TRBV9,NA,NA,TGTGCCAGCAGCCCACCATTCGACGGGTACTATGGCTACACCTTC,CASSPPFDGYYGYTF
TRBJ1-5,TRBV12-3/TRBV12-4,NA,few,TGTGCCAGCAGTCCGACTTTGGGCCAGCCCCAGCATTTT,CASSPTLGQPQHF
TRBJ1-2,TRBV2,TRBD1,few,TGTGCCAGCAGTGGGACAGGGACAGGGTATGGCTACACCTTC,CASSGTGTGYGYTF
TRBJ2-6,TRBV12-3/TRBV12-4,TRBD2,NA,TGTGCCAGCAGTTTATTCCAGGGACTAGCGTTAAGCTCTGGGGCCAACGTCCTGACTTTC,CASSLFQGLALSSGANVLTF